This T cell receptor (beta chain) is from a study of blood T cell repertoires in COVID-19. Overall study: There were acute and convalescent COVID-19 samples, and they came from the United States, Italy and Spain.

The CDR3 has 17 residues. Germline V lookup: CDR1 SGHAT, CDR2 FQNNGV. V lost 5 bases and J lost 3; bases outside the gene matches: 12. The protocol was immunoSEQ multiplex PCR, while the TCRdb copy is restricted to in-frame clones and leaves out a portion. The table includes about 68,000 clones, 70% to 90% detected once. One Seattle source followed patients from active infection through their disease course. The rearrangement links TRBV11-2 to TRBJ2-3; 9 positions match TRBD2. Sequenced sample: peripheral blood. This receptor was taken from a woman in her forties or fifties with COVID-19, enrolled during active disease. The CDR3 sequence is CASSPRLRGRVTDTQYF. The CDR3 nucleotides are TGTGCCAGCAGCCCGCGTCTACGCGGGAGGGTTACAGATACGCAGTATTTT.